This is a list of T cell receptor beta chains from one sample in a study of cytotoxic CD8 clonotypes in ibrutinib-treated CLL. Libraries were prepared by immunoSEQ multiplex PCR; TCRdb keeps only in-frame clonotypes and omits some of them. The data hold fewer than 50,000 clones, with roughly 53% observed a single time. Here the sequenced sample was PBMCs, taken after 12 months of ibrutinib treatment. These receptors all come from a human donor with chronic lymphocytic leukemia. CDR3s include the opening cysteine and the closing phenylalanine or tryptophan. Each record gives: CDR3 length, J gene, clone size, D gene, V gene, CDR3 protein, CDR3 DNA. A D gene is named only where the DNA matches it firmly. Size is omitted from some rows. Given values are once, few, many or a class for expanded clones.

CDR3 length: 14
J gene: TRBJ2-1
clone size: .
D gene: TRBD2
V gene: TRBV28
CDR3 protein: CASRRTSGPNEQFF
CDR3 DNA: TGTGCCAGCAGACGGACTAGCGGACCCAATGAGCAGTTCTTC

CDR3 length: 20
J gene: TRBJ2-5
clone size: .
D gene: .
V gene: TRBV4-2
CDR3 protein: CASSQGAFPSGEQFLETQYF
CDR3 DNA: TGTGCCAGCAGCCAAGGAGCTTTCCCATCTGGGGAGCAGTTCCTAGAGACCCAGTACTTC

CDR3 length: 16
J gene: TRBJ2-1
clone size: .
D gene: TRBD2
V gene: TRBV30
CDR3 protein: CAWSPRGTSILYEQFF
CDR3 DNA: TGTGCCTGGAGTCCACGTGGGACTAGCATTCTCTATGAGCAGTTCTTC

CDR3 length: 15
J gene: TRBJ1-6
clone size: .
D gene: .
V gene: TRBV6-4
CDR3 protein: CASREGGAYNSPLHF
CDR3 DNA: TGTGCCAGCAGGGAAGGGGGGGCCTATAATTCACCCCTCCACTTT

CDR3 length: 13
J gene: TRBJ2-7
clone size: few
D gene: .
V gene: TRBV7-9
CDR3 protein: CASSPGNPYEQYF
CDR3 DNA: TGTGCCAGCAGCCCGGGAAACCCCTACGAGCAGTACTTC

CDR3 length: 13
J gene: TRBJ2-7
clone size: .
D gene: .
V gene: TRBV9
CDR3 protein: CASSVWGMGEQYF
CDR3 DNA: TGTGCCAGCAGCGTATGGGGCATGGGGGAGCAGTACTTC

CDR3 length: 15
J gene: TRBJ2-1
clone size: .
D gene: TRBD1
V gene: TRBV11-2
CDR3 protein: CASSLVTDRDNEQFF
CDR3 DNA: TGTGCCAGCAGCTTAGTTACCGACAGGGATAATGAGCAGTTCTTC

CDR3 length: 16
J gene: TRBJ2-5
clone size: .
D gene: .
V gene: TRBV5-4
CDR3 protein: CASSSWTRTAQETQYF
CDR3 DNA: TGTGCCAGCAGCTCCTGGACCCGGACAGCCCAAGAGACCCAGTACTTC

CDR3 length: 13
J gene: TRBJ2-1
clone size: .
D gene: .
V gene: TRBV28
CDR3 protein: CASRTSSYNEQFF
CDR3 DNA: TGTGCCAGCAGGACGAGCTCCTACAATGAGCAGTTCTTC

CDR3 length: 14
J gene: TRBJ2-5
clone size: many
D gene: TRBD1
V gene: TRBV6-1
CDR3 protein: CASRVPGGAETQYF
CDR3 DNA: TGTGCCAGCAGAGTCCCAGGGGGCGCGGAGACCCAGTACTTC

CDR3 length: 14
J gene: TRBJ2-7
clone size: .
D gene: TRBD1
V gene: TRBV7-6
CDR3 protein: CASSDRTGVDEQYF
CDR3 DNA: TGTGCCAGCAGCGACCGGACAGGGGTGGACGAGCAGTACTTC

CDR3 length: 18
J gene: TRBJ2-2
clone size: .
D gene: TRBD2
V gene: TRBV14
CDR3 protein: CASSQGLAGGRGTGELFF
CDR3 DNA: TGTGCCAGCAGCCAAGGACTAGCGGGAGGCCGTGGCACCGGGGAGCTGTTTTTT

CDR3 length: 13
J gene: TRBJ2-7
clone size: .
D gene: .
V gene: TRBV28
CDR3 protein: CASSFGGLYEQYF
CDR3 DNA: TGTGCCAGCAGTTTTGGCGGACTCTACGAGCAGTACTTC

CDR3 length: 15
J gene: TRBJ2-5
clone size: few
D gene: .
V gene: TRBV18
CDR3 protein: CASSPRTGRGETQYF
CDR3 DNA: TGTGCCAGCTCACCACGGACAGGGAGGGGAGAGACCCAGTACTTC

CDR3 length: 12
J gene: TRBJ2-1
clone size: .
D gene: TRBD2
V gene: TRBV28
CDR3 protein: CASSTSGSEQFF
CDR3 DNA: TGTGCCAGCAGTACTAGCGGGAGTGAGCAGTTCTTC

CDR3 length: 12
J gene: TRBJ2-1
clone size: .
D gene: .
V gene: TRBV2
CDR3 protein: CASGQGFNEQFF
CDR3 DNA: TGTGCCAGCGGCCAAGGGTTCAATGAGCAGTTCTTC

CDR3 length: 14
J gene: TRBJ1-2
clone size: .
D gene: .
V gene: TRBV7-9
CDR3 protein: CASSPGGANYGYTF
CDR3 DNA: TGTGCCAGCTCCCCGGGCGGAGCTAACTATGGCTACACCTTC

CDR3 length: 15
J gene: TRBJ1-2
clone size: few
D gene: .
V gene: TRBV28
CDR3 protein: CASNPGHIANYGYTF
CDR3 DNA: TGTGCCAGCAACCCGGGACACATAGCTAACTATGGCTACACCTTC

CDR3 length: 15
J gene: TRBJ2-5
clone size: .
D gene: TRBD2
V gene: TRBV30
CDR3 protein: CAWSVLAGPQETQYF
CDR3 DNA: TGTGCCTGGAGTGTACTAGCGGGGCCCCAAGAGACCCAGTACTTC

CDR3 length: 17
J gene: TRBJ2-7
clone size: .
D gene: .
V gene: TRBV7-9
CDR3 protein: CASSLLVSGVPSYEQYF
CDR3 DNA: TGTGCCAGCAGCTTGTTGGTGTCCGGGGTACCCTCCTACGAGCAGTACTTC

CDR3 length: 14
J gene: TRBJ2-5
clone size: many
D gene: .
V gene: TRBV6-4
CDR3 protein: CASRTGTFQETQYF
CDR3 DNA: TGTGCCAGCAGAACCGGGACATTTCAAGAGACCCAGTACTTC

CDR3 length: 13
J gene: TRBJ1-2
clone size: few
D gene: TRBD1
V gene: TRBV6-5
CDR3 protein: CASRPPGQGGYTF
CDR3 DNA: TGTGCCAGCAGGCCCCCGGGACAGGGAGGCTACACCTTC

CDR3 length: 15
J gene: TRBJ1-5
clone size: once
D gene: .
V gene: TRBV5-1
CDR3 protein: CASSLAGAGGQPQHF
CDR3 DNA: TGTGCCAGCAGCTTGGCCGGGGCGGGCGGACAGCCCCAGCATTTT

CDR3 length: 14
J gene: TRBJ1-4
clone size: few
D gene: .
V gene: TRBV6-1
CDR3 protein: CASSVGQGNEKLFF
CDR3 DNA: TGTGCCAGCAGTGTCGGGCAGGGGAACGAAAAACTGTTTTTT

CDR3 length: 17
J gene: TRBJ1-3
clone size: .
D gene: .
V gene: TRBV18
CDR3 protein: CASSPRERGGPGNTIYF
CDR3 DNA: TGTGCCAGCTCACCAAGAGAGCGAGGAGGGCCTGGAAACACCATATATTTT

CDR3 length: 13
J gene: TRBJ1-6
clone size: many
D gene: .
V gene: TRBV19
CDR3 protein: CASTGANNSPLHF
CDR3 DNA: TGTGCCAGTACAGGGGCCAATAATTCACCCCTCCACTTT

CDR3 length: 12
J gene: TRBJ2-3
clone size: once
D gene: .
V gene: TRBV9
CDR3 protein: CASSGEGDTQYF
CDR3 DNA: TGTGCCAGCAGCGGAGAGGGAGATACGCAGTATTTT

CDR3 length: 19
J gene: TRBJ1-5
clone size: .
D gene: .
V gene: TRBV30
CDR3 protein: CAWSRSLTHRLWTNQPQHF
CDR3 DNA: TGTGCCTGGAGTCGGAGCCTAACCCATCGGCTTTGGACTAATCAGCCCCAGCATTTT

CDR3 length: 14
J gene: TRBJ1-1
clone size: .
D gene: .
V gene: TRBV14
CDR3 protein: CASSLLRGNTEAFF
CDR3 DNA: TGTGCCAGCAGCCTCCTCAGGGGTAACACTGAAGCTTTCTTT

CDR3 length: 18
J gene: TRBJ2-3
clone size: .
D gene: TRBD2
V gene: TRBV4-1
CDR3 protein: CASSQDRALAGGRDTQYF
CDR3 DNA: TGCGCCAGCAGCCAAGATCGGGCCCTAGCGGGTGGTCGAGATACGCAGTATTTT

CDR3 length: 14
J gene: TRBJ2-7
clone size: .
D gene: TRBD1
V gene: TRBV28
CDR3 protein: CASSFLDRGNEQYF
CDR3 DNA: TGTGCCAGCAGTTTTTTGGACAGGGGCAACGAGCAGTACTTC

CDR3 length: 13
J gene: TRBJ2-1
clone size: once
D gene: .
V gene: TRBV10-3
CDR3 protein: CAINPTFGGEQFF
CDR3 DNA: TGTGCCATCAACCCAACTTTCGGGGGTGAGCAGTTCTTC

CDR3 length: 16
J gene: TRBJ1-5
clone size: .
D gene: .
V gene: TRBV5-8
CDR3 protein: CASSLSRTGGNQPQHF
CDR3 DNA: TGTGCCAGCAGCTTGTCGAGGACCGGGGGCAATCAGCCCCAGCATTTT

CDR3 length: 14
J gene: TRBJ1-1
clone size: .
D gene: .
V gene: TRBV6-1
CDR3 protein: CASSERQLNTEAFF
CDR3 DNA: TGTGCCAGCAGTGAAAGACAGCTGAACACTGAAGCTTTCTTT

CDR3 length: 13
J gene: TRBJ2-5
clone size: once
D gene: TRBD1
V gene: TRBV5-6
CDR3 protein: CASSDRVQETQYF
CDR3 DNA: TGTGCCAGCAGCGACAGGGTCCAAGAGACCCAGTACTTC

CDR3 length: 14
J gene: TRBJ2-2
clone size: .
D gene: .
V gene: TRBV11-2
CDR3 protein: CASRPSTGAGELFF
CDR3 DNA: TGTGCCAGCAGACCGTCGACCGGGGCCGGGGAGCTGTTTTTT

CDR3 length: 15
J gene: TRBJ1-2
clone size: .
D gene: .
V gene: TRBV10-3
CDR3 protein: CAISGPSPANYGYTF
CDR3 DNA: TGTGCCATCAGTGGCCCAAGTCCGGCTAACTATGGCTACACCTTC

CDR3 length: 13
J gene: TRBJ2-7
clone size: few
D gene: TRBD1
V gene: TRBV6-1
CDR3 protein: CASSHGQAYEQYF
CDR3 DNA: TGTGCCAGCAGTCACGGACAGGCCTACGAGCAGTACTTC

CDR3 length: 12
J gene: TRBJ2-7
clone size: .
D gene: .
V gene: TRBV9
CDR3 protein: CASSVVGGEQYF
CDR3 DNA: TGTGCCAGCAGCGTAGTTGGGGGTGAGCAGTACTTC

CDR3 length: 17
J gene: TRBJ2-1
clone size: .
D gene: TRBD1
V gene: TRBV18
CDR3 protein: CASSPPRQGAIYNEQFF
CDR3 DNA: TGTGCCAGCTCACCGCCTCGACAGGGGGCGATTTACAATGAGCAGTTCTTC

CDR3 length: 12
J gene: TRBJ2-7
clone size: .
D gene: TRBD1
V gene: TRBV30
CDR3 protein: CAWDRGVYEQYF
CDR3 DNA: TGTGCCTGGGACAGGGGAGTCTACGAGCAGTACTTC

CDR3 length: 13
J gene: TRBJ1-4
clone size: .
D gene: .
V gene: TRBV19
CDR3 protein: CASKEAGREKLFF
CDR3 DNA: TGTGCCAGTAAGGAGGCAGGAAGAGAAAAACTGTTTTTT

CDR3 length: 14
J gene: TRBJ2-7
clone size: .
D gene: TRBD2
V gene: TRBV13
CDR3 protein: CASSFGTSVGEQYF
CDR3 DNA: TGTGCCAGCAGCTTCGGGACTAGCGTGGGAGAGCAGTACTTC

CDR3 length: 14
J gene: TRBJ2-2
clone size: .
D gene: .
V gene: TRBV27
CDR3 protein: CASSLAENTGELFF
CDR3 DNA: TGTGCCAGCAGTTTAGCCGAGAACACCGGGGAGCTGTTTTTT

CDR3 length: 12
J gene: TRBJ1-4
clone size: few
D gene: .
V gene: TRBV5-4
CDR3 protein: CASSLEYEKLFF
CDR3 DNA: TGTGCCAGCAGCTTGGAGTATGAAAAACTGTTTTTT

CDR3 length: 15
J gene: TRBJ2-1
clone size: many
D gene: TRBD2
V gene: TRBV11-2
CDR3 protein: CASSSWELAGVEQFF
CDR3 DNA: TGTGCCAGCAGCTCCTGGGAGCTAGCGGGAGTTGAGCAGTTCTTC